Sequencing of this T cell receptor (beta chain) was carried out in a study of T cell changes during pregnancy in multiple sclerosis (dated by TCRdb to about 2019). About the investigation overall: Changes in the T cell repertoire over the course of pregnancy were examined in this study in women with multiple sclerosis.

The library was prepared using the immunoSEQ multiplex PCR assay. Here the immuneACCESS table is served through TCRdb, limited to in-frame sequences with V and J called. Missing clones are a known gap in these copies; in checked studies unresolved V genes cover under half, and the rest lacks a known reason. The sample has 25,000 to 40,000 clones on record, over 80% of them singletons. The ten largest account for more than 6% of the sample. About this clone itself: Its cognate antigen has yet to be identified. Qualities for individual bases were not recorded, and no much larger clone is one base off.

According to the germline V gene (reference sequence), CDR1 reads LNHDA and CDR2 reads SQIVND. The CDR3, cysteine through phenylalanine, is 15 amino acids long. Of the read, only the CDR3 DNA is kept; its 45 bases are in frame from base 1. V is shortened by 1 base, J by 5 bases, and the region joining them spans 14 bases. The chain couples TRBV19 to TRBJ2-5; a weak D assignment points to TRBD1 (6 bases agree). The specimen comprised CD8+ T cells from peripheral blood mononuclear cells, sampled before pregnancy. This TCR came from a female donor with multiple sclerosis, enrolled in a pregnancy study. The nucleotide sequence reads TGTGCCAGTAGTATAGTTTTGGGGGCGCGGGAGACCCAGTACTTC. Its amino acids are CASSIVLGARETQYF.